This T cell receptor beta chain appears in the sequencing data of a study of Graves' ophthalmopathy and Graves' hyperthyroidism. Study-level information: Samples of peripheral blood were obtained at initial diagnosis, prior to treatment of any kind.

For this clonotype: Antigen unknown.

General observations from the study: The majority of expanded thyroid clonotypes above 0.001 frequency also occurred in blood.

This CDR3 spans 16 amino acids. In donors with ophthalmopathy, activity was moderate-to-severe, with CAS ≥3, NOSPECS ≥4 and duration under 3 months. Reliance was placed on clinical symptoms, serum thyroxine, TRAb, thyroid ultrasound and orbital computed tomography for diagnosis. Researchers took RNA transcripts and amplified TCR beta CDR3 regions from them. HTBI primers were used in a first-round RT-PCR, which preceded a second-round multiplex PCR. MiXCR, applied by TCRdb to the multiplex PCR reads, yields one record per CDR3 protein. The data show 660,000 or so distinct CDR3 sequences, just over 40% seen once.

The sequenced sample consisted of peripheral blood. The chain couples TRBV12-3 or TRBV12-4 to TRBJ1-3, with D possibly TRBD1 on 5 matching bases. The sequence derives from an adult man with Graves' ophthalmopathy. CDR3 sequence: CASGLGQFLSGNTIYF. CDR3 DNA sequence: TGTGCTAGTGGTTTGGGGCAGTTTCTCTCTGGAAACACCATATATTTT.